The 24 T cell receptor beta chains presented below share a single source sample, sequenced in a study of molecular identifiers for immune sequencing clone quantification. TCRdb processed the PCR reads anew with MiXCR; each CDR3 protein has one entry. The profile shows 85,000 to 130,000 distinct CDR3 sequences, roughly a third of them singletons. Sequencing input: naive CD8+ T cells from blood, with Jurkat cell RNA spiked in. Indicated subset: FACS-sorted CD8+CD4-CCR7+CD45RA+ naive T cells. Receptors originate from a human donor in good health. Some libraries in this study had Jurkat cell RNA spiked in.

Comments on this clonotype: At one end, the junction sequence differs from germline, possibly due to a read error. V gene TRBV12-3 or TRBV12-4 combines with J gene TRBJ2-5, with 8 bases that match TRBD1. This CDR3 is 14 amino acids long. CDR3 sequence reads: CASSSQGAGEPQYF. In DNA, the CDR3 is TGTGCCAGCAGTTCTCAGGGGGCAGGAGAGCCCCAGTACTTC.

This clonotype has at least ten counts. This sequence joins TRBV2 and TRBJ2-3; perhaps TRBD1 as D (6 bases). V was shortened by 4 bases and J by 2 bases, with 10 bases between the two germline ends. CDR3 length equals 14 residues. Germline assignment: CDR1 SNHLY and CDR2 FYNNEI. For the CDR3, the DNA is TGTGCCAGCAGTGGCACAGGGATCACAGATACGCAGTATTTT. It specifies CASSGTGITDTQYF.

The V gene is TRBV6-2 or TRBV6-3, the J gene TRBJ1-4; unclear D gene. There are 13 residues in the CDR3. V lost 2 bases and J lost 8, with 9 bases in between. Germline V gives CDR1 MNHEY, CDR2 SVGEGT. Here the CDR3 DNA reads TGTGCCAGCAGTTACACCGAGCGAGAAAAACTGTTTTTT. Its protein is CASSYTEREKLFF.

The table lists this clonotype with many counts. The CDR3 protein is CASSQDAYEQYF. The CDR3 coding sequence is TGTGCCAGCAGCCAAGATGCGTACGAGCAGTACTTC. V and J are TRBV4-2 and TRBJ2-7; unclear D gene. This CDR3 spans 12 amino acids. V was pared by 0 bases and J by 4 bases, with 4 bases between. Germline V gives CDR1 LGHNA, CDR2 YNFKEQ.

The chain combines TRBV27 with TRBJ1-1; 7 bases align to TRBD1. CDR1 is MNHEY, CDR2 SMNVEV, per germline (reference sequence). This CDR3 has 14 amino acids. With 3 bases clipped from V and 5 bases from J, the junction kept 6 bases outside the gene matches. The CDR3 DNA is TGTGCCAGCAGTTTCCAGGGGGGGAGGACTGAAGCTTTCTTT. Encoded protein: CASSFQGGRTEAFF.

In its sample, this clonotype was seen many times. CDR3 loop: CSVVGLAGVHRRAGELFF. Written as DNA, the CDR3 is TGCAGCGTTGTGGGCCTAGCGGGAGTTCACCGGCGGGCCGGGGAGCTGTTTTTT. This chain uses TRBV29-1 with TRBJ2-2, with 10 bases aligning to TRBD2. J was trimmed by 6 bases and V by 4 bases; bases with no gene match: 17. Germline lookup yields CDR1 SQVTM and CDR2 ANQGSEA. The CDR3 consists of 18 residues.

This clonotype was seen a handful of times. The chain couples TRBV27 to TRBJ1-1; maybe TRBD1 (6 bases). The V end lost 7 bases, the J end lost 8 bases, and 14 bases lay between the germline ends. Germline V gene sequence: CDR1 MNHEY, CDR2 SMNVEV (reference sequence). This CDR3 is built from 12 residues. The CDR3 spells CASIGGRGEAFF. In nucleotides, the CDR3 is TGTGCCAGCATCGGGGGGAGGGGGGAAGCTTTCTTT.

This sequence joins TRBV4-3 and TRBJ2-1, with TRBD2 matching 7 bases. The trim removed 2 bases at V and 4 bases at J, leaving 11 bases unmatched. CDR1 and CDR2 from the germline V gene are LGHNA and YSLEER. The CDR3 consists of 17 residues. The CDR3 DNA follows: TGCGCCAGCAGCCAAACAGTTCTAGCGGAAAGGTACAATGAGCAGTTCTTC. It yields the protein CASSQTVLAERYNEQFF.

In this sample, this clonotype turned up many times. The chain recombines TRBV19 with TRBJ1-1; D gene ambiguous. This CDR3 has 12 residues. Per the germline V gene, CDR1 is LNHDA and CDR2 is SQIVND (reference sequence). The germline V and J ends were trimmed by 5 bases and 4 bases, with 8 bases remaining between them. The CDR3 is CASSGGFTEAFF. CDR3 nucleotide sequence: TGTGCCAGTAGTGGAGGGTTCACTGAAGCTTTCTTT.

This clonotype was observed a handful of times. V usage is TRBV4-3 and J usage is TRBJ2-3; the D call may be TRBD1 or TRBD2 (6 bases each). Germline V lookup: CDR1 LGHNA, CDR2 YSLEER. Trimming stripped 0 bases from V and 4 bases from J, with 14 bases between. This CDR3 is built from 16 residues. DNA for the CDR3: TGCGCCAGCAGCCAAGATGAGGGGGAGGAGGCAGATACGCAGTATTTT. It is translated as CASSQDEGEEADTQYF.

This clonotype was seen a few times. The V call is TRBV20-1, the J call TRBJ2-7; 12 positions match TRBD2. The CDR3 consists of 18 residues. The germline V gene has CDR1 DFQATT and CDR2 SNEGSKA (reference sequence). The V gene end was trimmed by 4 bases and the J gene end by 3 bases; junction bases not matched to a gene: 16. This chain's CDR3 is CSAKLVARPGLAGYEQYF. DNA of the CDR3: TGCAGTGCTAAATTGGTTGCCCGACCGGGACTAGCGGGCTACGAGCAGTACTTC.

The J gene is TRBJ2-2, the V gene TRBV9; 11 bases are a match to TRBD1. Per the germline V gene, CDR1 is SGDLS and CDR2 is YYNGEE. This CDR3 spans 15 amino acids. The V segment lost 5 bases and the J segment 6 bases; nucleotides outside the gene matches: 6. The CDR3 reads CASRRTGGYAGELFF. Here the CDR3 DNA reads TGTGCCAGCAGGAGGACAGGGGGCTATGCCGGGGAGCTGTTTTTT.

This clonotype came up once. Given a much more abundant clone one base away, this may be a read error. This chain links TRBV4-3 with TRBJ2-7, with 7 bases that match TRBD2. V gave up 3 bases and J gave up 2 bases; unmatched junction bases: 7. The germline V gene encodes CDR1 LGHNA and CDR2 YSLEER. CDR3 length equals 15 residues. CDR3 DNA sequence: TGCGCCAGCAGCCAGAATAGCGGGTGGGCCTACGAGCAGTACTTC. This encodes CASSQNSGWAYEQYF.

Of note for this clonotype: The conserved phenylalanine or tryptophan normally closing the CDR3 is absent here, so this likely arose from a read error. The limits of the CDR3 on the DNA are not certain, so only TCRdb's listed CDR3 is given. The CDR3 protein is CSVGGTGEQFY. The J gene is TRBJ2-2, the V gene TRBV29-1; the table names TRBD2, a call not compared with the DNA. Germline values: CDR1 SQVTM, CDR2 ANQGSEA. Including both end residues, the CDR3 is 11 amino acids long.

There are many counts of this clonotype. The chain couples TRBV29-1 to TRBJ2-7; D is possibly TRBD1 (6 bases). V gave up 4 bases and J gave up 3 bases, with 10 bases separating them. This CDR3 has 12 residues. The germline CDR1 and CDR2 sequences are SQVTM and ANQGSEA. The CDR3 here is CSVAEGDYEQYF. Here the CDR3 DNA reads TGCAGCGTTGCCGAGGGGGACTACGAGCAGTACTTC.

Regarding this clonotype: This may be a read error: a much more frequent sequence differs by one nucleotide. The rearrangement links TRBV28 to TRBJ1-4; D not certain. This CDR3 has 15 amino acids. CDR1 MDHEN and CDR2 SYDVKM come from the germline V gene. The V and J ends lost 2 bases and 7 bases respectively, with 14 bases between them. CDR3 sequence (DNA): TGTGCCAGCAGTTTAGGAGTTCCGGGTGGTGAAAAACTGTTTTTT. This codes for CASSLGVPGGEKLFF. The entire variable domain, with the rest obtained from reference TRBV28 and TRBJ1-4, is as follows: DVKVTQSSRYLVKRTGEKVFLECVQDMDHENMFWYRQDPGLGLRLIYFSYDVKMKEKGDIPEGYSVSREKKERFSLILESASTNQTSMYLCASSLGVPGGEKLFFGSGTQLSVL.

This clonotype was seen just once. The V and J genes are TRBV7-9 and TRBJ2-7; 7 positions match TRBD1. The V segment lost 1 base and the J segment 3 bases; nucleotides outside the gene matches: 6. This CDR3 region has 15 residues. Germline V lookup: CDR1 SEHNR, CDR2 FQNEAQ (reference sequence). The CDR3 sequence is CASSLEDRPFYEQYF. CDR3 in DNA: TGTGCCAGCAGCTTAGAGGACAGGCCCTTCTACGAGCAGTACTTC.

In the case of this clonotype: Being one base from a much bigger clone, this may be a read error. This is likely a read error, given that the CDR3 carries no conserved phenylalanine or tryptophan at its end. The rearrangement links TRBV7-2 to TRBJ1-1, with a tentative D call TRBD1 (5 bases). Trimming shortened V by 5 bases and J by 3 bases, and 10 bases separated the two germline ends. The CDR3 totals 13 residues. CDR1 is SGHTA, CDR2 FQGNSA, per germline. CDR3 bases: TGTGCCAGCAGCGACGGGGCCCACACTGAAGCTTTCTCT. Translation gives CASSDGAHTEAFS.

The sample holds a few counts of this clonotype. The gene calls are TRBV12-3 or TRBV12-4 and TRBJ2-6; D is ambiguous. Between the trimmed V and J ends, which lost 8 bases and 2 bases, there was a span of 4 bases. The CDR3 is 12 amino acids. The CDR3, as DNA: TGTGCCAGCTCCGCTGGGGCCAACGTCCTGACTTTC. It translates to CASSAGANVLTF.

In this sample, this clonotype turned up many times. The CDR3 protein is CASSLPGRVPSGANVLTF. DNA of the CDR3: TGTGCCAGCAGCTTACCCGGCAGGGTCCCTTCTGGGGCCAACGTCCTGACTTTC. V is TRBV7-8 and J is TRBJ2-6, with D possibly TRBD1 on 5 matching bases. Germline V gives CDR1 SGHVS, CDR2 FQNEAQ. There are 18 residues in the CDR3. V was clipped by 2 bases and J by 1 base, with 15 bases between them.

This clonotype was found many times. For the CDR3, the DNA is TGCAGCGTTCGGGGGCCTTTTACAGATACGCAGTATTTT. It codes for CSVRGPFTDTQYF. The genes are TRBV29-1 and TRBJ2-3; D could derive from TRBD1 or TRBD2 (6 bases each). Germline lookup yields CDR1 SQVTM and CDR2 ANQGSEA. Trimming took off 5 bases at V and 3 bases at J, with 12 bases between the two ends. CDR3 length: 13 amino acids.

This clonotype was seen many times. The genes are TRBV29-1 and TRBJ1-1; D is perhaps TRBD1 (6 bases). Germline lookup yields CDR1 SQVTM and CDR2 ANQGSEA. Trimming took off 3 bases at V and 5 bases at J, with 13 bases between the two ends. This CDR3 comprises 13 residues. DNA of the CDR3: TGCAGCGTTGACGGGGGGCGGGTAACTGAAGCTTTCTTT. It translates to CSVDGGRVTEAFF.

This clonotype was seen only a few times. The chain combines TRBV2 with TRBJ2-3; 7 positions match TRBD1. The CDR3 runs to 15 residues. Germline V gene data show CDR1 as SNHLY and CDR2 as FYNNEI. V gave up 6 bases and J gave up 0 bases; unmatched junction bases: 6. CDR3 in amino acids: CASSLTGASTDTQYF. The CDR3, as DNA: TGTGCCAGCAGCTTAACAGGGGCCAGCACAGATACGCAGTATTTT.

The chain couples TRBV20-1 to TRBJ2-4; D possibly corresponds to TRBD2 (6 bases). This CDR3 is 14 amino acids long. Trimming cost V 1 base and J 6 bases, with 13 bases left between them. Germline loops: CDR1 DFQATT, CDR2 SNEGSKA (reference sequence). The CDR3 reads CSARGGMRGNIQYF. The CDR3 DNA follows: TGCAGTGCTAGAGGCGGGATGAGGGGAAACATTCAGTACTTC.